Listed here is a single TCR beta chain. The sample originates from a study of blood T cell repertoires in COVID-19. As for the study in general: The origin of the acute and convalescent COVID-19 samples was the United States, Italy and Spain.

Only in-frame clones appear in the TCRdb table, and some are missing; sequencing was by immunoSEQ multiplex PCR. The data contain over 200,000 clones, around 90% of them singletons. The CDR3 has 15 residues. Losses at the gene ends were 4 bases for V and 5 bases for J; bases not matched to a gene: 6. The germline V gene encodes CDR1 SGHNT and CDR2 YENEEA. The V gene is TRBV11-3, the J gene TRBJ2-2, with 8 bases identical to TRBD2. The source of this sequence is a young man with acute COVID-19. Sample: PBMCs or T cells enriched from blood (not recorded which). Here the CDR3 reads CASSSAAGGTGELFF. DNA of the CDR3: TGTGCCAGCAGCTCGGCGGCGGGAGGAACCGGGGAGCTGTTTTTT.